This section outlines one T cell receptor beta chain sequence together with its context. Its antigen is unidentified. The entry originates in a study of Ad26.COV2.S vaccination and SARS-CoV-2 variants. On the study more broadly: Sample donor was a member of the COV1001 Ad26.COV2.S trial arm. Intramuscular Ad26.COV2.S doses were given once or twice, 56 days apart. General study points: Spike-specific TCR breadth was greater in vaccine than placebo recipients.

Treatment reported: 15 to 20 received Ad26.COV2.S at low or high dose, single or two shots; about 5 received placebo; per-sample allocation not given. Collection of samples fell on day 63 after the first vaccine or placebo injection. The vaccine delivered Wuhan-strain SARS-CoV-2 spike through an Ad26 vector. TCRdb's copy holds only in-frame clones and misses some; the assay was immunoSEQ multiplex PCR. The data hold hundreds of thousands of clones, with around 90% observed a single time. The CDR3 contains 18 residues. CDR1 MDHEN and CDR2 SYDVKM come from the germline V gene. Trimming at V came to 7 bases and at J to 4 bases, leaving 14 bases not matched to a gene.

The rearrangement uses TRBV28 and TRBJ1-6; 9 nucleotides line up with TRBD1. The source material was peripheral blood, sampled in a trial of Ad26.COV2.S vaccine versus placebo. The receptor comes from a person between 18 and 59 years old who received the Ad26.COV2.S COVID-19 vaccine or a placebo. CDR3 DNA: TGTGCCAGCATTTCTCCCCTGACAGGGGGTCCATATAATTCACCCCTCCACTTT. This codes for CASISPLTGGPYNSPLHF.